A selection of T cell receptor beta chains follows, all from one sample in a study of chemoradiotherapy in HPV16-positive cancers. The method was immunoSEQ multiplex PCR; TCRdb's version includes in-frame clones alone and lacks a portion of them. The sample consists of approximately 990 clones, more than 85% of them appearing once. The sample here was tumor tissue, taken from a patient who underwent chemoradiotherapy. The receptors stem from a human donor with HPV-associated anogenital cancer. Each CDR3 is given with its conserved first and last residue. The D gene is left open where the match is weak. The size of a clone is reported for some rows only, either as once, few or many, or as a class for expanded clones.

D: TRBD1; J: TRBJ1-2; size: .; V: TRBV5-4; DNA: TGTGCCAGCAGCCCACAGGGGGCGGCTATGTATGGCTACACCTTC; CDR3: CASSPQGAAMYGYTF
D: TRBD1; J: TRBJ2-7; size: .; V: TRBV27; DNA: TGTGCCAGCAGTTTAATAGGGGGCGACGAGCAGTACTTC; CDR3: CASSLIGGDEQYF
D: .; J: TRBJ1-1; size: .; V: TRBV5-1; DNA: TGCGCCAGCAGCCCGGATGGGGTTAGCACTGAAGCTTTCTTT; CDR3: CASSPDGVSTEAFF
D: .; J: TRBJ1-1; size: .; V: TRBV28; DNA: TGTGCCAGCAGTTTAGGTCAGCGAGGGTGGACTGAAGCTTTCTTT; CDR3: CASSLGQRGWTEAFF
D: .; J: TRBJ1-1; size: .; V: TRBV6-4; DNA: TGTGCCAGCAGTGAAGAGGAGGGATCAAGTGAAGCTTTCTTT; CDR3: CASSEEEGSSEAFF
D: TRBD2; J: TRBJ2-3; size: .; V: TRBV6-1; DNA: TGTGCCAGCACCCTACTAGCGGGGGGGCCAGATACGCAGTATTTT; CDR3: CASTLLAGGPDTQYF
D: .; J: TRBJ2-1; size: once; V: TRBV11-3; DNA: TGTGCCAGCAGCCCCAGGGAGAGCGGTGAGCAGTTCTTC; CDR3: CASSPRESGEQFF
D: .; J: TRBJ2-5; size: .; V: TRBV6-5; DNA: TGTGCCAGCAGCCACCGGGACACCAAGACCCAGTACTTC; CDR3: CASSHRDTKTQYF
D: TRBD1; J: TRBJ1-6; size: .; V: TRBV6-5; DNA: TGTGCCAGCAGTTTGACAGGGGATAATTCACCCCTCCACTTT; CDR3: CASSLTGDNSPLHF
D: .; J: TRBJ2-1; size: .; V: TRBV27; DNA: TGTGCCAGCAGTTTATCTATCCTAGATGGGTTCAATGAGCAGTTCTTC; CDR3: CASSLSILDGFNEQFF
D: .; J: TRBJ2-3; size: .; V: TRBV28; DNA: TGTGCCACCGAAGGGAGCACAGATACGCAGTATTTT; CDR3: CATEGSTDTQYF
D: .; J: TRBJ1-1; size: .; V: TRBV4-1; DNA: TGCGCCAGCAGCCAAACGGTAATGATGAACACTGAAGCTTTCTTT; CDR3: CASSQTVMMNTEAFF
D: .; J: TRBJ1-2; size: .; V: TRBV6-5; DNA: TGTGCCAGCAGTTACTCGCGTGGCGGGGGCTACACCTTC; CDR3: CASSYSRGGGYTF
D: .; J: TRBJ1-4; size: .; V: TRBV28; DNA: TGTGCCAGCTCGGGCGGGACCGCTAATGAAAAACTGTTTTTT; CDR3: CASSGGTANEKLFF
D: .; J: TRBJ1-2; size: .; V: TRBV7-9; DNA: TGTGCCAGCAGCGGGGACCTCGGGACGGGGGGAAACTATGGCTACACCTTC; CDR3: CASSGDLGTGGNYGYTF
D: .; J: TRBJ2-2; size: .; V: TRBV7-9; DNA: TGTGCCAGCAGGGAGCGGGACAGAGGGCTCACCGGGGAGCTGTTTTTT; CDR3: CASRERDRGLTGELFF
D: TRBD2; J: TRBJ2-1; size: .; V: TRBV30; DNA: TGTGCCTGGAGCGCCCGACTACGAGGCGGGAGGGCTGGCGAGCAGTTCTTC; CDR3: CAWSARLRGGRAGEQFF
D: .; J: TRBJ2-7; size: .; V: TRBV5-8; DNA: TGTGCCAGCAGCCGAGGTGGCGGCTACGAGCAGTACTTC; CDR3: CASSRGGGYEQYF
D: TRBD2; J: TRBJ2-5; size: .; V: TRBV7-2; DNA: TGTGCCAGCAGCCGTCTTGGGACTAGCAGGGCGGAGACCCAGTACTTC; CDR3: CASSRLGTSRAETQYF
D: TRBD1; J: TRBJ2-6; size: .; V: TRBV7-3; DNA: TGTGCCAGCAGCCTGTCAGGGGGCGCAGGCTCTGGGGCCAACGTCCTGACTTTC; CDR3: CASSLSGGAGSGANVLTF
D: TRBD2; J: TRBJ2-5; size: .; V: TRBV10-1; DNA: TGCGCCAGCAGCCAAGGACTAGGTCGCGGTCGGGAGACCCAGTACTTC; CDR3: CASSQGLGRGRETQYF
D: .; J: TRBJ2-5; size: .; V: TRBV9; DNA: TGTGCCAGCAGCGTAAATATAGCGGCGGAGACCCAGTACTTC; CDR3: CASSVNIAAETQYF
D: .; J: TRBJ2-7; size: .; V: TRBV5-1; DNA: TGCGCCAGCTCTTTTGTAGGCGTTGGCTACGAGCAGTACTTC; CDR3: CASSFVGVGYEQYF
D: TRBD1; J: TRBJ1-2; size: .; V: TRBV29-1; DNA: TGCAGCGCCCAAGGACAGGGGCGTAACTATGGCTACACCTTC; CDR3: CSAQGQGRNYGYTF
D: TRBD2; J: TRBJ2-3; size: few; V: TRBV6-4; DNA: TGTGCCAGCAGTGACAGCGGGACTAGGGGTGCAGATACGCAGTATTTT; CDR3: CASSDSGTRGADTQYF
D: .; J: TRBJ1-1; size: .; V: TRBV13; DNA: TGTGCCAGCAGAACGGGAGGGATGAACACTGAAGCTTTCTTT; CDR3: CASRTGGMNTEAFF
D: .; J: TRBJ2-3; size: .; V: TRBV10-3; DNA: TGTGCCATCAGGGGCGCGTTTTCCACAGATACGCAGTATTTT; CDR3: CAIRGAFSTDTQYF
D: .; J: TRBJ1-4; size: .; V: TRBV18; DNA: TGTGCCAGCTCACCACGGCGGGGCGGGGCCAATGAAAAACTGTTTTTT; CDR3: CASSPRRGGANEKLFF
D: .; J: TRBJ1-1; size: .; V: TRBV5-1; DNA: TGCGCCAGCAGCTTGGGGCCGGGGAACACTGAAGCTTTCTTT; CDR3: CASSLGPGNTEAFF
D: .; J: TRBJ2-2; size: .; V: TRBV9; DNA: TGTGCCAGCAGCGTAAATCCGGGGGGCGGCGTGAACACCGGGGAGCTGTTTTTT; CDR3: CASSVNPGGGVNTGELFF
D: TRBD1; J: TRBJ1-4; size: .; V: TRBV27; DNA: TGTGCCAGCAGTTTCTCGGGCCTGCCCGGACAGGGGGGGAGAAAACTGTTTTTT; CDR3: CASSFSGLPGQGGRKLFF